This T cell receptor (beta chain) was profiled in a study of shared clonotypes between healthy human individuals. Turning to the study itself: Donors were a couple of women and a few men aged 18 to 49.

This CDR3 is 14 amino acids long. V lost 3 bases to trimming and J lost 4 bases, with 9 bases between them. Looked up from germline, CDR1 is SNHLY and CDR2 is FYNNEI. When samples were unsorted, roughly 81 million PBMCs were used for genomic DNA. Study observations and caveats: It was anticipated that sequencing depth would influence how many clonotypes donors shared.

Notes on this clone: What it recognizes is unknown.

Sequencing on ten immunoSEQ deep assay plates was performed for unsorted PBMC DNA. Clones were read by immunoSEQ multiplex PCR, and TCRdb kept only the in-frame ones, dropping some. The table records roughly 510,000 clones, over 75% of them present only once. The sequence came from a woman in her forties in good health. Some clones in this sample may be carry-over from other donors' samples. The chain joins TRBV2 to TRBJ2-2; D remains unclear. Sample: PBMCs. The DNA for the CDR3 is TGTGCCAGCAGTGACTGGTTAAGCACCGGGGAGCTGTTTTTT. This encodes CASSDWLSTGELFF.